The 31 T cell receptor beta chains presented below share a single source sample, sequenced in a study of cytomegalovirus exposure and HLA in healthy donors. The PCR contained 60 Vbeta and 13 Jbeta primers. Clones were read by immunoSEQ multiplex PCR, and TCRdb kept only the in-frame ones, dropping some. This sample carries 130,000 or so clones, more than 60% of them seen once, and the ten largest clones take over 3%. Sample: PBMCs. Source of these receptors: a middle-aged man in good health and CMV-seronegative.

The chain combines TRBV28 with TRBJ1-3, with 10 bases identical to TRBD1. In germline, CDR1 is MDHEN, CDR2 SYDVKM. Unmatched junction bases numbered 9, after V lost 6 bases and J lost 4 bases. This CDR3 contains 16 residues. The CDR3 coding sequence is TGTGCCAGCAGGGACCAGGGACAGGGGAACGGAAACACCATATATTTT. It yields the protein CASRDQGQGNGNTIYF.

The CDR3 reads CAISEFVLNTEAFF. The CDR3 bases are TGTGCCATCAGTGAATTCGTCTTGAACACTGAAGCTTTCTTT. The rearrangement links TRBV10-3 to TRBJ1-1; D is uncertain. CDR1 is ENHRY and CDR2 is SYGVKD in the germline V gene. V was pared by 3 bases and J by 0 bases, with 8 bases between. This CDR3 comprises 14 residues.

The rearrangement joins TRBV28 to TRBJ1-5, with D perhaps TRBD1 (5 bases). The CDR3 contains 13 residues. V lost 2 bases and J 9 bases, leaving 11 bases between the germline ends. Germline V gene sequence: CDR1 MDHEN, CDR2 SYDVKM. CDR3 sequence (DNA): TGTGCCAGCAGTTTAGGGCAGGGTCGGCCCCAGCATTTT. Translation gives CASSLGQGRPQHF.

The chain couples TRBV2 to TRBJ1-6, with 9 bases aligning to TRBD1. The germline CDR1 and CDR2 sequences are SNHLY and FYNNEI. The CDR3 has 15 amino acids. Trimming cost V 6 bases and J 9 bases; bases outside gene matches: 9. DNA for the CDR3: TGTGCCAGCAGCCCGGGACAGGGACTGGCTTCACCCCTCCACTTT. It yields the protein CASSPGQGLASPLHF.

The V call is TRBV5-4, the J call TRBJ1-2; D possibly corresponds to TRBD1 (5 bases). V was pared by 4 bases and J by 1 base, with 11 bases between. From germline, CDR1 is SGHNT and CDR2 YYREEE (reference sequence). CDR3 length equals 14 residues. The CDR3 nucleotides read TGTGCCAGCAGCCGACCCGACAGTAACTATGGCTACACCTTC. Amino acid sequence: CASSRPDSNYGYTF.

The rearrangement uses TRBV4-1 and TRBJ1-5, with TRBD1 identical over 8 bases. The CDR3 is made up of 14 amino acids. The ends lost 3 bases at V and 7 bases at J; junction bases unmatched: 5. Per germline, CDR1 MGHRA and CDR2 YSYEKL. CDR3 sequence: CASSQGAGGQPQHF. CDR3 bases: TGCGCCAGCAGCCAGGGGGCAGGGGGCCAGCCCCAGCATTTT.

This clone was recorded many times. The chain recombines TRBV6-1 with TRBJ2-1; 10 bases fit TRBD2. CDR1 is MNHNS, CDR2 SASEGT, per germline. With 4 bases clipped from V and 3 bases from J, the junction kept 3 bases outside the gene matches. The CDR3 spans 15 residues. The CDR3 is CASSGGTSDYNEQFF. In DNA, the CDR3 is TGTGCCAGCAGTGGTGGGACTAGCGACTACAATGAGCAGTTCTTC.

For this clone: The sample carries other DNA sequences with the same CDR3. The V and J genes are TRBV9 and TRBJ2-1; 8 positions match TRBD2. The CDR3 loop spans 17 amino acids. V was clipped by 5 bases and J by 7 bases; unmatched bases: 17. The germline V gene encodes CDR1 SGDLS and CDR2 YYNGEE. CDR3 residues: CASRPRGGVTSVNEQFF. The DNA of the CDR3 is TGTGCCAGCAGACCCCGGGGGGGAGTAACGTCAGTGAATGAGCAGTTCTTC.

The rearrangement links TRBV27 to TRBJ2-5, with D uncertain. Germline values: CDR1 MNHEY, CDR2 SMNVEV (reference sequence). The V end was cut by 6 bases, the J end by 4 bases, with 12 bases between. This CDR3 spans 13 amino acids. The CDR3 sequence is CASSQRSSETQYF. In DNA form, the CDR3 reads TGTGCCAGCAGCCAACGGTCTTCAGAGACCCAGTACTTC.

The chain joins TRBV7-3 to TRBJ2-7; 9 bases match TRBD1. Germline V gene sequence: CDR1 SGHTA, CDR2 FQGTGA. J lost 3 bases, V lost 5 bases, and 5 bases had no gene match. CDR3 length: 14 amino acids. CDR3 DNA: TGTGCCAGCAGCAAGACAGGGGGAGGCTACGAGCAGTACTTC. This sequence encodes CASSKTGGGYEQYF.

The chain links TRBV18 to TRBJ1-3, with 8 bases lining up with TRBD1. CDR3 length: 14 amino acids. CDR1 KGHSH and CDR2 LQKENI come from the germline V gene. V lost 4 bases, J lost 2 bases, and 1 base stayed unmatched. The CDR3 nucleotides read TGTGCCAGCTCACTGACAGGGGCTGGAAACACCATATATTTT. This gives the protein CASSLTGAGNTIYF.

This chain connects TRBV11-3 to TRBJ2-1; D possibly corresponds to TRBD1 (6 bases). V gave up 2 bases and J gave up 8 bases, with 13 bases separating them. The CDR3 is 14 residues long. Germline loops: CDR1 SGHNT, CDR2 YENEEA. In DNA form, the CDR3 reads TGTGCCAGCAGCTTATTTGGGGGCTGGGATGAGCAGTTCTTC. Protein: CASSLFGGWDEQFF.

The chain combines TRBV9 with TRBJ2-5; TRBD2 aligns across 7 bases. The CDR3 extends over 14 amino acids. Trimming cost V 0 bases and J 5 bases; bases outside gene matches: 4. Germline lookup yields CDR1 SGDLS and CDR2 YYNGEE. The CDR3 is CASSVDRGGETQYF. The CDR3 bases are TGTGCCAGCAGCGTAGATCGGGGAGGGGAGACCCAGTACTTC.

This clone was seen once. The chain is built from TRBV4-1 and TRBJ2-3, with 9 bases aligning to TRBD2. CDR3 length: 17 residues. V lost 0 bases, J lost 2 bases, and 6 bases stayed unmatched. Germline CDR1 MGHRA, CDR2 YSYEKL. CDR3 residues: CASSQEILAGHTDTQYF. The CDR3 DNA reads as TGCGCCAGCAGCCAAGAGATCCTAGCGGGGCACACAGATACGCAGTATTTT.

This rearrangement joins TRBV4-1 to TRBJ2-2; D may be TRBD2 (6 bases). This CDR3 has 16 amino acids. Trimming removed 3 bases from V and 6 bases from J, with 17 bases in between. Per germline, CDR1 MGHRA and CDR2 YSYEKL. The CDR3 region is CASSQAGNPWAGELFF. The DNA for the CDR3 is TGCGCCAGCAGCCAGGCGGGAAACCCCTGGGCCGGGGAGCTGTTTTTT.

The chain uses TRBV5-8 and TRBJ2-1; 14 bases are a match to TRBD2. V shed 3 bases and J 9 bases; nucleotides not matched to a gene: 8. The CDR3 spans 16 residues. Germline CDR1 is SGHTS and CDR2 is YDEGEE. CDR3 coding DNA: TGTGCCAGCAGCTGGTCCGGGACTAGCGGGGGCGGTGAGCAGTTCTTC. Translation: CASSWSGTSGGGEQFF.

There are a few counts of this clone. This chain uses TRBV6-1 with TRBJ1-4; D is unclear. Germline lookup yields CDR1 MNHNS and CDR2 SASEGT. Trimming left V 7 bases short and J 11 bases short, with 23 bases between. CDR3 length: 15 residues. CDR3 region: CASNSGRQPGRKLFF. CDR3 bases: TGTGCCAGCAACAGCGGGAGGCAGCCCGGTAGGAAACTGTTTTTT.

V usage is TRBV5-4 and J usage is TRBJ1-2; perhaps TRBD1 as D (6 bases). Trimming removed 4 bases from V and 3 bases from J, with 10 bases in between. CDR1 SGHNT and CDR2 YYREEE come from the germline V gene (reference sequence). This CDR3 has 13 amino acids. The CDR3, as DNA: TGTGCCAGCAGCCCAGACAGGTACTATGGCTACACCTTC. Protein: CASSPDRYYGYTF.

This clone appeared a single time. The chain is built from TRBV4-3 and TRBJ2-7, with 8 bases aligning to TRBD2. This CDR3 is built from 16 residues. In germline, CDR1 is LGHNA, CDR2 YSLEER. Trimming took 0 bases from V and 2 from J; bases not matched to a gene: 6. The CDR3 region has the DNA TGCGCCAGCAGCCAAGACCGGGGGGGCCCGACCTACGAGCAGTACTTC. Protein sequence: CASSQDRGGPTYEQYF.

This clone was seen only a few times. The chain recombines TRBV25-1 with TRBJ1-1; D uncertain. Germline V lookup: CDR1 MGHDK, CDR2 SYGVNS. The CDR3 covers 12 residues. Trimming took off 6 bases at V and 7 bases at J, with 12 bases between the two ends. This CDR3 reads CASRTNSFEAFF. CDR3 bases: TGTGCCAGCAGGACTAACAGCTTTGAAGCTTTCTTT.

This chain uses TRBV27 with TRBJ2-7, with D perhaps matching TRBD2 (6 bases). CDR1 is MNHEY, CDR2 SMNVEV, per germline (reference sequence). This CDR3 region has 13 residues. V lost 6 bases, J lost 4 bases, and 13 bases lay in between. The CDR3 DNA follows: TGTGCCAGCAGAATGGAGGGAAATTACGAGCAGTACTTC. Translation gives CASRMEGNYEQYF.

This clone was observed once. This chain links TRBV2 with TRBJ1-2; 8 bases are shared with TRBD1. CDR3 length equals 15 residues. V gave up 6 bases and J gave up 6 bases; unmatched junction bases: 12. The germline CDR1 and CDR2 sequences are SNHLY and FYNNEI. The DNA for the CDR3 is TGTGCCAGCAGAAACCTGGACAGGGCGAAGGATGGCTACACCTTC. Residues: CASRNLDRAKDGYTF.

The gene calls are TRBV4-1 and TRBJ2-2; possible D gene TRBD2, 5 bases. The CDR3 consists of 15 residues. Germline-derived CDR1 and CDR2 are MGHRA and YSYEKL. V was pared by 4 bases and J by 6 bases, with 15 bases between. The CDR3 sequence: CASSPATSSPGELFF. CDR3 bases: TGCGCCAGCAGCCCAGCTACTAGTTCCCCCGGGGAGCTGTTTTTT.

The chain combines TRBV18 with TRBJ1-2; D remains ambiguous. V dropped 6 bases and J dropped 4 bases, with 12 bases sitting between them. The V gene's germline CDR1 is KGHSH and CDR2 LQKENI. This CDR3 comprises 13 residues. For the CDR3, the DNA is TGTGCCAGCTCCTCTCCCGGGAGCTATGGCTACACCTTC. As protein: CASSSPGSYGYTF.

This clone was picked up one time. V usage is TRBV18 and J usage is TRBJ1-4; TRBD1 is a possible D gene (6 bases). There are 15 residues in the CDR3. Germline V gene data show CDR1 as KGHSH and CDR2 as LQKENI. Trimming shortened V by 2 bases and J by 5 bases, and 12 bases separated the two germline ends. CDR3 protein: CASSPEQGQNEKLFF. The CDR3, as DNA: TGTGCCAGCTCACCAGAACAGGGTCAGAATGAAAAACTGTTTTTT.

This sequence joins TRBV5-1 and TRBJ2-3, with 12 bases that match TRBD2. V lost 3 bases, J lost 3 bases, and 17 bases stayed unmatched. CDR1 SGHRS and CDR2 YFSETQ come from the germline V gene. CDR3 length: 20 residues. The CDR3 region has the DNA TGCGCCAGCAGCTCTCTCATCGGACTAGCGGGGAGTATGAGGACAGATACGCAGTATTTT. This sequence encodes CASSSLIGLAGSMRTDTQYF.

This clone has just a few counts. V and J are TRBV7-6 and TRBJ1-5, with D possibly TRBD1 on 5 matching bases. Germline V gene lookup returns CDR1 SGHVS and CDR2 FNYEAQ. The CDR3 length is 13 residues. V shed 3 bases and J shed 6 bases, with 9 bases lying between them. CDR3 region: CASSLTRVQPQHF. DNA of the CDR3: TGTGCCAGCAGCTTGACCAGGGTTCAGCCCCAGCATTTT.

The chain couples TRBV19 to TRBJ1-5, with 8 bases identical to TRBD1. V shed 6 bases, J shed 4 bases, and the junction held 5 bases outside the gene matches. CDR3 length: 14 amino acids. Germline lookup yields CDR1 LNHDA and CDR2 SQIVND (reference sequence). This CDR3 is CASSRRQGNQPQHF. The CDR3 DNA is TGTGCCAGTAGCCGCAGACAGGGGAATCAGCCCCAGCATTTT.

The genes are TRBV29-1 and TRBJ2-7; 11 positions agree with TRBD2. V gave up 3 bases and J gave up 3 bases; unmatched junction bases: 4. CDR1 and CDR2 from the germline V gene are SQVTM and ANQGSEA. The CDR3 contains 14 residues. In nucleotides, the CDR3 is TGCAGCGTTGATAGCGGGGGGGCTGGCTACGAGCAGTACTTC. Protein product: CSVDSGGAGYEQYF.

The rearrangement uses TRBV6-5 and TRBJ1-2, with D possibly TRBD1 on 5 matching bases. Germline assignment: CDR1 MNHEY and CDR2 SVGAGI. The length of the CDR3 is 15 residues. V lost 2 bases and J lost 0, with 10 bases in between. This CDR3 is CASSYRGGSNYGYTF. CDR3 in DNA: TGTGCCAGCAGTTACAGGGGAGGGTCTAACTATGGCTACACCTTC.

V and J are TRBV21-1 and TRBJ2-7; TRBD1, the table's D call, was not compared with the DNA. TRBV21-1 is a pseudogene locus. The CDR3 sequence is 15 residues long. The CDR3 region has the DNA TGTGCCAGCAGCCCCCGGACAGGGGTTGTGTACGAGCAGTACTTC. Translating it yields CASSPRTGVVYEQYF.